One and the same sample provided the 26 T cell receptor beta chains below, sequenced in a study of OX40 agonist ivuxolimab in advanced cancers. Measured with immunoSEQ multiplex PCR; TCRdb has only the in-frame clones, and not every one. The sample shows 95,000 to 150,000 clones, 93% of them seen only once. Sequenced here: CD4+ or CD8+ T cells sorted from blood, sampled in a trial of the OX40 agonist ivuxolimab. The receptors derive from an adult with an advanced solid tumor such as melanoma, head and neck, liver or kidney cancer.

The chain links TRBV7-8 to TRBJ2-3; TRBD2 is a possible D gene (6 bases). CDR3 length: 15 amino acids. Germline CDR1 SGHVS, CDR2 FQNEAQ. V was pared by 0 bases and J by 4 bases, with 11 bases between. The CDR3 DNA sequence: TGTGCCAGCAGCTTAGCGGTGGGGGGTGCAGATACGCAGTATTTT. This sequence encodes CASSLAVGGADTQYF.

The CDR3 DNA is TGTGCCAGCAGTACACAGGGGGCAATTTCGGGTGAGCAGTTCTTC. It encodes CASSTQGAISGEQFF. The genes are TRBV28 and TRBJ2-1; 9 nucleotides agree with TRBD1. The CDR3 loop spans 15 amino acids. Germline values: CDR1 MDHEN, CDR2 SYDVKM. With V trimmed by 5 bases and J by 9 bases, 11 bases remained unmatched.

The rearrangement joins TRBV6-6 to TRBJ2-3; 10 bases match TRBD2. This CDR3 spans 15 amino acids. Germline lookup yields CDR1 MNHNY and CDR2 SVGAGI (reference sequence). Trimming removed 6 bases from V and 0 bases from J; junction bases left unmatched: 3. CDR3 sequence (DNA): TGTGCCAGCAGAACTAGCGGGGCTAGCACAGATACGCAGTATTTT. Protein sequence: CASRTSGASTDTQYF.

The chain uses TRBV28 and TRBJ2-1; perhaps TRBD1 as D (6 bases). V was trimmed by 10 bases and J by 6 bases, leaving 16 bases between them. In germline, CDR1 is MDHEN, CDR2 SYDVKM. The CDR3 length is 13 residues. CDR3 in DNA: TGTGCCATATCAGACAGGACGGTCAATGAGCAGTTCTTC. Its translation is CAISDRTVNEQFF.

V usage is TRBV18 and J usage is TRBJ2-7; 8 bases line up with TRBD2. Germline V lookup: CDR1 KGHSH, CDR2 LQKENI. V lost 6 bases, J lost 1 base, and 11 bases stayed unmatched. The CDR3 totals 16 residues. The CDR3 nucleotides are TGTGCCAGCTCCTCCCTGGGTCGCGGGAGGTCCTACGAGCAGTACTTC. Translation: CASSSLGRGRSYEQYF.

V usage is TRBV6-5 and J usage is TRBJ1-3; D gene ambiguous. Germline assignment: CDR1 MNHEY and CDR2 SVGAGI. The CDR3 extends over 16 amino acids. Trimming cost V 2 bases and J 0 bases, with 11 bases left between them. The CDR3 loop reads CASSYLQTSSGNTIYF. The DNA of the CDR3 is TGTGCCAGCAGTTACCTCCAGACGAGCTCTGGAAACACCATATATTTT.

This clone has only one observation. The genes are TRBV2 and TRBJ1-5, with a weak D call TRBD1 (6 bases). Trimming removed 6 bases from V and 0 bases from J, with 12 bases in between. The CDR3 is 15 residues long. Germline V lookup: CDR1 SNHLY, CDR2 FYNNEI. CDR3 DNA: TGTGCCAGCAGGGCGGGGGACATTAGCAATCAGCCCCAGCATTTT. Translating it yields CASRAGDISNQPQHF. Supplemented by reference TRBV2 and TRBJ1-5, the full variable domain reads EPEVTQTPSHQVTQMGQEVILRCVPISNHLYFYWYRQILGQKVEFLVSFYNNEISEKSEIFDDQFSVERPDGSNFTLKIRSTKLEDSAMYFCASRAGDISNQPQHFGDGTRLSIL.

The chain carries TRBV18 and TRBJ2-3; 7 bases match TRBD2. CDR3 length: 16 amino acids. The germline gives CDR1 KGHSH, CDR2 LQKENI. Trimming cost V 3 bases and J 5 bases; bases outside gene matches: 11. The CDR3 sequence is CASSPKRSGAGDTQYF. The CDR3 DNA sequence: TGTGCCAGCTCACCTAAAAGGAGCGGGGCCGGAGATACGCAGTATTTT. Variable domain in full (rest from reference TRBV18 and TRBJ2-3): NAGVMQNPRHLVRRRGQEARLRCSPMKGHSHVYWYRQLPEEGLKFMVYLQKENIIDESGMPKERFSAEFPKEGPSILRIQQVVRGDSAAYFCASSPKRSGAGDTQYFGPGTRLTVL.

The CDR3 DNA reads as TGTGCCAGCAGCCTGCAGGGACCTCCTTCGAGGGAGCAGTACTTC. Protein product: CASSLQGPPSREQYF. The chain joins TRBV7-2 to TRBJ2-7, with D possibly being TRBD1 or TRBD2 (5 bases each). The CDR3 length is 15 residues. Trimming cost V 5 bases and J 7 bases, with 21 bases left between them. Germline lookup yields CDR1 SGHTA and CDR2 FQGNSA.

This clone appeared once. This rearrangement joins TRBV6-1 to TRBJ2-7; D possibly corresponds to TRBD1 (5 bases). The CDR3 is 11 residues long. The germline V gene encodes CDR1 MNHNS and CDR2 SASEGT. Deletions cut 6 bases from V and 9 bases from J, with 12 bases between. CDR3 amino acids: CASRIPGWQYF. CDR3 bases: TGTGCCAGCAGAATCCCAGGGTGGCAGTACTTC.

The V gene is TRBV27, the J gene TRBJ2-7; D may be TRBD1 (6 bases). The germline V gene has CDR1 MNHEY and CDR2 SMNVEV (reference sequence). Trimming stripped 4 bases from V and 3 bases from J, with 16 bases between. The CDR3 loop spans 15 amino acids. CDR3 residues: CASSSRTARGYEQYF. The CDR3 bases are TGTGCCAGCAGTTCAAGGACAGCGCGCGGCTACGAGCAGTACTTC.

The chain couples TRBV19 to TRBJ2-2; 7 bases line up with TRBD1. The CDR3 is made up of 16 amino acids. Per germline, CDR1 LNHDA and CDR2 SQIVND (reference sequence). With V trimmed by 3 bases and J by 5 bases, 9 bases remained unmatched. The DNA of the CDR3 is TGTGCCAGTAGTATGATCGCAGGGGGTGATACCGGGGAGCTGTTTTTT. This gives the protein CASSMIAGGDTGELFF.

This rearrangement joins TRBV29-1 to TRBJ1-1, with D tentatively TRBD1 (6 bases). The CDR3 extends over 13 amino acids. V shed 8 bases and J shed 8 bases, with 21 bases lying between them. Germline V gives CDR1 SQVTM, CDR2 ANQGSEA. The CDR3: CSSLLQGGSEAFF. DNA for the CDR3: TGCAGCTCCTTATTACAGGGTGGGTCGGAAGCTTTCTTT.

Here the CDR3 reads CASSLRRDLGANEQYF. CDR3 bases: TGTGCCAGCAGCTTACGGCGGGACTTAGGGGCGAACGAGCAGTACTTC. The chain employs TRBV7-8 and TRBJ2-7; TRBD2 is a possible D gene (6 bases). Deletions cut 2 bases from V and 5 bases from J, with 19 bases between. This CDR3 is 16 amino acids long. Per the germline V gene, CDR1 is SGHVS and CDR2 is FQNEAQ.

V gene TRBV6-5 combines with J gene TRBJ1-2; D ambiguous. This CDR3 spans 11 amino acids. V lost 8 bases, J lost 9 bases, and 13 bases lay in between. Germline CDR1 reads MNHEY; CDR2 reads SVGAGI. In DNA form, the CDR3 reads TGTGCCAGCGGTGCCGGGCATCGCTACACCTTC. The encoded protein is CASGAGHRYTF.

The gene calls are TRBV6-5 and TRBJ2-1; 8 bases align to TRBD1. The V gene end was trimmed by 6 bases and the J gene end by 8 bases; junction bases not matched to a gene: 9. Germline loops: CDR1 MNHEY, CDR2 SVGAGI. CDR3 length equals 14 residues. The CDR3: CASRSSGGGDEQFF. CDR3 in DNA: TGTGCCAGCAGGAGTTCAGGGGGCGGCGATGAGCAGTTCTTC.

The CDR3 DNA follows: TGTGCCAGCAGTTCGGGGGCTCCCTTTGGCGAAAAACTGTTTTTT. It codes for CASSSGAPFGEKLFF. The rearrangement links TRBV6-6 to TRBJ1-4, with D possibly being TRBD1 (6 bases). Trimming removed 4 bases from V and 8 bases from J, with 17 bases in between. In germline, CDR1 is MNHNY, CDR2 SVGAGI (reference sequence). The CDR3 sequence is 15 residues long.

This sequence joins TRBV6-5 and TRBJ2-5, with 7 bases matching TRBD2. This CDR3 comprises 14 residues. With 0 bases clipped from V and 5 bases from J, the junction kept 3 bases outside the gene matches. The germline gives CDR1 MNHEY, CDR2 SVGAGI. The CDR3 DNA reads TGTGCCAGCAGTTACTCGCAAGCGGGGGAGACCCAGTACTTC. It specifies CASSYSQAGETQYF.

The chain employs TRBV5-1 and TRBJ2-3, with TRBD1 as a possible D gene (5 bases). V gave up 0 bases and J gave up 6 bases, with 11 bases separating them. CDR3 length: 14 residues. Germline loops: CDR1 SGHRS, CDR2 YFSETQ. The DNA for the CDR3 is TGCGCCAGCAGCTTGGGGGGCGTTGGCGATACGCAGTATTTT. Amino acids: CASSLGGVGDTQYF.

J is TRBJ2-3 and V is TRBV30; possibly TRBD1 for D (5 bases). Trimming took off 4 bases at V and 3 bases at J, with 11 bases between the two ends. This CDR3 has 13 amino acids. In germline, CDR1 is GTSNPN, CDR2 SVGIG (reference sequence). The CDR3 here is CAWTQGWTDTQYF. The CDR3 nucleotides read TGTGCCTGGACTCAGGGATGGACAGATACGCAGTATTTT.

The chain uses TRBV7-7 and TRBJ2-5, with D perhaps TRBD1 (5 bases). Trimming took off 4 bases at V and 2 bases at J, with 8 bases between the two ends. CDR1 SSHAT and CDR2 FNYEAQ come from the germline V gene (reference sequence). The CDR3 has 13 residues. CDR3 DNA sequence: TGTGCCAGCAGCTGGGGCAGTCAAGAGACCCAGTACTTC. Translating gives CASSWGSQETQYF.

The chain is built from TRBV27 and TRBJ2-1; 9 nucleotides align to TRBD2. The CDR3 contains 16 residues. After removal of 5 bases from V and 6 bases from J, the junction contained 11 bases not matched to a gene. Germline V CDR1 and CDR2: MNHEY, SMNVEV (reference sequence). The CDR3 region is CASSPRRLADFNEQFF. Written as DNA, the CDR3 is TGTGCCAGCAGTCCGCGAAGACTAGCGGATTTCAATGAGCAGTTCTTC.

The V gene is TRBV7-9, the J gene TRBJ1-1; no reliable D call. This CDR3 contains 15 residues. Trimming took off 5 bases at V and 1 base at J, with 14 bases between the two ends. Germline CDR1 and CDR2: SEHNR and FQNEAQ (reference sequence). This chain's CDR3 is CASSPQATRNTEAFF. The CDR3 DNA sequence: TGTGCCAGCAGCCCCCAAGCCACAAGGAACACTGAAGCTTTCTTT.

The chain joins TRBV6-4 to TRBJ1-2; maybe TRBD1 (6 bases). This CDR3 is 15 amino acids long. The germline V and J ends were trimmed by 2 bases and 8 bases, with 18 bases remaining between them. Looked up from germline, CDR1 is MRHNA and CDR2 is SNTAGT. In nucleotides, the CDR3 is TGTGCCAGCAGTGACGTTGGGGCAGGGGTAGGAGGCTACACCTTC. As protein: CASSDVGAGVGGYTF.

The V gene is TRBV28, the J gene TRBJ2-2; 9 bases are a match to TRBD2. Germline assignment: CDR1 MDHEN and CDR2 SYDVKM. V shed 3 bases, J shed 7 bases, and the junction held 12 bases outside the gene matches. CDR3 length: 17 residues. In DNA, the CDR3 is TGTGCCAGCAGTTTTGGGGCGGGAGGGGAGAAACACGGGGAGCTGTTTTTT. Its translation is CASSFGAGGEKHGELFF.

The rearrangement joins TRBV7-2 to TRBJ1-4; D remains ambiguous. From germline, CDR1 is SGHTA and CDR2 FQGNSA. Trimming removed 5 bases from V and 6 bases from J, with 13 bases in between. The CDR3 is 14 amino acids. The CDR3 region is CASSPLSRYEKLFF. For the CDR3, the DNA is TGTGCCAGCAGCCCCCTCTCCCGATATGAAAAACTGTTTTTT.